The 13 T cell receptor beta chains below come from one sample, sequenced in a study of a mutant IDH1 vaccine in newly diagnosed glioma. Time point described: week 35, safety follow-up. Each dose delivered 300 ug of mutant IDH1 20-mer peptide subcutaneously with imiquimod. Antigen specificity for these receptors is unknown. The method was immunoSEQ multiplex PCR; TCRdb's version includes in-frame clones alone and lacks a portion of them. Of 31,000 or so clones detected, about 80% appear once; the ten largest clones hold around 11%. Sequences were derived from PBMCs, sampled from a glioma patient whose treatment included an IDH1 peptide vaccine. The receptors here all came from a woman in her 40s with glioma.

The chain recombines TRBV7-9 with TRBJ2-3, with TRBD2 identical over 7 bases. CDR1 SEHNR and CDR2 FQNEAQ come from the germline V gene (reference sequence). After removal of 5 bases from V and 7 bases from J, the junction contained 15 bases not matched to a gene. This CDR3 is 16 amino acids long. Here the CDR3 reads CASSTPGGESGYTQYF. The CDR3 DNA sequence: TGTGCCAGCAGCACCCCTGGGGGGGAAAGTGGATATACGCAGTATTTT.

By its share, this clone is medium-sized. The rearrangement joins TRBV30 to TRBJ1-1, with D tentatively TRBD1 (5 bases). The V end was cut by 1 base, the J end by 4 bases, with 7 bases between. Germline V gene data show CDR1 as GTSNPN and CDR2 as SVGIG (reference sequence). This CDR3 contains 12 residues. In DNA, the CDR3 is TGTGCCTGGAGTGGGGGGACCACTGAAGCTTTCTTT. Its protein product is CAWSGGTTEAFF.

The chain combines TRBV6-5 with TRBJ1-2; D is uncertain. The CDR3 runs to 13 residues. With 7 bases removed from V and 0 bases from J, the gap between germline ends came to 9 bases. Germline V gives CDR1 MNHEY, CDR2 SVGAGI. The CDR3 sequence: CASTNRANYGYTF. CDR3 sequence (DNA): TGTGCCAGCACAAACAGAGCTAACTATGGCTACACCTTC.

The sample holds one count of this clone. This CDR3 is CASSLSVGKGAREKLFF. CDR3 nucleotide sequence: TGTGCCAGCAGCTTAAGCGTAGGGAAAGGCGCACGTGAAAAACTGTTTTTT. The gene calls are TRBV7-9 and TRBJ1-4; D is unresolved. Germline V gene sequence: CDR1 SEHNR, CDR2 FQNEAQ (reference sequence). V lost 2 bases, J lost 7 bases, and 20 bases lay in between. The CDR3 length is 17 residues.

This clone appeared once. J is TRBJ2-3 and V is TRBV7-2, with D hard to call. The V end was cut by 5 bases, the J end by 4 bases, with 10 bases between. This CDR3 has 13 residues. Germline V gene data show CDR1 as SGHTA and CDR2 as FQGNSA. The CDR3 bases are TGTGCCAGCAGCCGTGACGGTTCAGATACGCAGTATTTT. This encodes CASSRDGSDTQYF.

The chain employs TRBV4-1 and TRBJ2-7; no firm D call. Trimming took 0 bases from V and 3 from J, leaving 12 bases between them. There are 15 residues in the CDR3. The germline CDR1 and CDR2 sequences are MGHRA and YSYEKL. The CDR3 sequence: CASSQDQRRSYEQYF. CDR3 sequence (DNA): TGCGCCAGCAGCCAAGACCAAAGGCGCAGCTACGAGCAGTACTTC.

The chain links TRBV6-1 to TRBJ1-2; 9 bases fit TRBD1. This CDR3 spans 14 amino acids. Germline CDR1 reads MNHNS; CDR2 reads SASEGT. J lost 4 bases, V lost 6 bases, and 6 bases had no gene match. The CDR3 DNA follows: TGTGCCAGCAGCTCCGGGACAGGGCTCTATGGCTACACCTTC. Amino acid sequence: CASSSGTGLYGYTF.

The rearrangement links TRBV4-3 to TRBJ1-2; the D is unclear. CDR1 LGHNA and CDR2 YSLEER come from the germline V gene. The CDR3 has 15 amino acids. Trimming removed 0 bases from V and 2 bases from J, with 10 bases in between. The CDR3 region has the DNA TGCGCCAGCAGCCAAGATGGGCGGAGCAACTATGGCTACACCTTC. It is translated as CASSQDGRSNYGYTF.

The chain couples TRBV5-6 to TRBJ1-1, with 7 bases matching TRBD1. The V gene end was trimmed by 3 bases and the J gene end by 2 bases; junction bases not matched to a gene: 4. The germline V gene has CDR1 SGHDT and CDR2 YYEEEE. CDR3 length: 14 amino acids. The CDR3 is CASSWIGGNTEAFF. CDR3 sequence (DNA): TGTGCCAGCAGCTGGATAGGGGGCAACACTGAAGCTTTCTTT.

The chain employs TRBV4-3 and TRBJ2-3; D tentatively fits TRBD1 or TRBD2 (5 bases each). The CDR3 covers 16 residues. Trimming removed 0 bases from V and 4 bases from J, with 14 bases in between. CDR1 is LGHNA and CDR2 is YSLEER in the germline V gene. DNA of the CDR3: TGCGCCAGCAGCCAAGAAGTCCAGGGTAGCGCAGATACGCAGTATTTT. Its translation is CASSQEVQGSADTQYF.

The rearrangement links TRBV19 to TRBJ1-5; D may be TRBD1 (5 bases). CDR1 and CDR2 (germline): LNHDA, SQIVND (reference sequence). The CDR3 spans 14 residues. V lost 2 bases and J lost 3, with 8 bases in between. The chain's CDR3 is CASSIRGYNQPQHF. The CDR3 DNA sequence: TGTGCCAGTAGTATAAGGGGCTACAATCAGCCCCAGCATTTT.

The CDR3 loop is CASGLTLKGTGSTDTQYF. The DNA of the CDR3 is TGTGCTAGTGGTCTCACCTTAAAAGGGACAGGGAGCACAGATACGCAGTATTTT. The chain recombines TRBV12-5 with TRBJ2-3; 9 nucleotides align to TRBD1. V lost 5 bases, J lost 0 bases, and 12 bases stayed unmatched. The CDR3 has 18 residues. Per germline, CDR1 LGHNT and CDR2 FRNRAP.

The count of this clone is one. The rearrangement uses TRBV5-8 and TRBJ2-3; D is ambiguous. V was cut by 9 bases and J by 8 bases, with 10 bases left in between. Per germline, CDR1 SGHTS and CDR2 YDEGEE. CDR3 length equals 10 residues. The CDR3 spells CATGHLTQYF. CDR3 coding DNA: TGTGCCACCGGCCACCTTACGCAGTATTTT.